This is a list of T cell receptor beta chains from one sample in a study of T cells in Graves' hyperthyroidism and ophthalmopathy. TCRdb re-called the multiplex PCR reads with MiXCR, one entry per CDR3 protein. This table holds some 270,000 distinct CDR3 sequences, 12% to 15% found once. The sequencing sample was made of blood. The receptor set was obtained from a woman aged 40 to 55 with Graves' hyperthyroidism. CDR3s include the opening cysteine and the closing phenylalanine or tryptophan. D genes are given only for firm matches. Size is stated for part of the rows, as once, few or many counts, or as a class when the clone is expanded.

cdr3_nt: TGTGCCAGCAGCATACTAGCGGGAGACACCGGGGAGCTGTTTTTT
cdr3_aa: CASSILAGDTGELFF
d_call: TRBD2
v_call: TRBV7-9
j_call: TRBJ2-2
clone_size: once

cdr3_nt: TGTGCCAGCAGCAAGGGCTCCTACAATGAGCAGTTCTTC
cdr3_aa: CASSKGSYNEQFF
d_call: NA
v_call: TRBV12-3/TRBV12-4
j_call: TRBJ2-1
clone_size: many

cdr3_nt: TGTGCCAGCAGCCCTGGGACAGGGGGGGTGGGCAATCAGCCCCAGCATTTT
cdr3_aa: CASSPGTGGVGNQPQHF
d_call: TRBD1
v_call: TRBV28
j_call: TRBJ1-5
clone_size: NA

cdr3_nt: TGTGCCAGCAGTTACGCAAAGGAAAATCAGCCCCAGCATTTT
cdr3_aa: CASSYAKENQPQHF
d_call: NA
v_call: TRBV6-5
j_call: TRBJ1-5
clone_size: many

cdr3_nt: TGTGCCAGCAGGGGACAGGGCACTAATGGCTACACCTTC
cdr3_aa: CASRGQGTNGYTF
d_call: TRBD1
v_call: TRBV6-1
j_call: TRBJ1-2
clone_size: few

cdr3_nt: TGTGCCAGCAGTTTATCCGGGCGGTTCAATGAGCAGTTCTTC
cdr3_aa: CASSLSGRFNEQFF
d_call: NA
v_call: TRBV28
j_call: TRBJ2-1
clone_size: many

cdr3_nt: TGTGCCAGTAGTATAGACGGTTCCGGGACAGGGATTCGTGAGCAGTACTTC
cdr3_aa: CASSIDGSGTGIREQYF
d_call: TRBD1
v_call: TRBV19
j_call: TRBJ2-7
clone_size: NA

cdr3_nt: TGCGCCAGCAGTGTAGGTGGGCAATACTATGGCTACACCTTC
cdr3_aa: CASSVGGQYYGYTF
d_call: NA
v_call: TRBV10-2
j_call: TRBJ1-2
clone_size: many

cdr3_nt: TGTGCCAGCAGCCAAGATCCGAGACAGCCCTTGGGGGGCTACACCTTC
cdr3_aa: CASSQDPRQPLGGYTF
d_call: NA
v_call: TRBV4-2
j_call: TRBJ1-2
clone_size: NA

cdr3_nt: TGCAGTGCTAGAGATTCCGGCGGTAGCTCCTACGAGCAGTACTTC
cdr3_aa: CSARDSGGSSYEQYF
d_call: NA
v_call: TRBV20-1
j_call: TRBJ2-7
clone_size: few

cdr3_nt: TGTGCCAGCAGCGTGTTAGGGGAAGAGACCCAGTACTTC
cdr3_aa: CASSVLGEETQYF
d_call: NA
v_call: TRBV7-9
j_call: TRBJ2-5
clone_size: few

cdr3_nt: TGTGCCAGCAGTGCAGGGTTAGGGGACAATGAGCAGTTCTTC
cdr3_aa: CASSAGLGDNEQFF
d_call: NA
v_call: TRBV2
j_call: TRBJ2-1
clone_size: many

cdr3_nt: TGTGCCAGCTCACCAGGGGAGGGCCCAAATTCACCCCTCCACTTT
cdr3_aa: CASSPGEGPNSPLHF
d_call: NA
v_call: TRBV18
j_call: TRBJ1-6
clone_size: NA

cdr3_nt: TGTGCCACCAGCAGAGAAGGACCGAAGAATTCACCCCTCCACTTT
cdr3_aa: CATSREGPKNSPLHF
d_call: NA
v_call: TRBV15
j_call: TRBJ1-6
clone_size: NA

cdr3_nt: TGTGCCAGTAGTATGACAGGGGAGGCTGATGAGCAGTTCTTC
cdr3_aa: CASSMTGEADEQFF
d_call: TRBD1
v_call: TRBV19
j_call: TRBJ2-1
clone_size: many

cdr3_nt: TGTGCCAGCAGCCAAGAACGGAAGACGAGCTCCTACAATGAGCAGTTCTTC
cdr3_aa: CASSQERKTSSYNEQFF
d_call: NA
v_call: TRBV3-1
j_call: TRBJ2-1
clone_size: few

cdr3_nt: TGTGCCAGCAGTTACTCAGGGGACTCTGGAAACACCATATATTTT
cdr3_aa: CASSYSGDSGNTIYF
d_call: NA
v_call: TRBV6-6
j_call: TRBJ1-3
clone_size: NA

cdr3_nt: TGTGCCAGTAGTAAGTCGGGCCGCGATCGGCCCCAGCATTTT
cdr3_aa: CASSKSGRDRPQHF
d_call: NA
v_call: TRBV19
j_call: TRBJ1-5
clone_size: few

cdr3_nt: TGTGCCAGCAGTGGGGTTGGGAATCAGCCCCAGCATTTT
cdr3_aa: CASSGVGNQPQHF
d_call: NA
v_call: TRBV2
j_call: TRBJ1-5
clone_size: many

cdr3_nt: TGTGCCAGCAGCTTAGTGGTAGCTTATGGCTACACCTTC
cdr3_aa: CASSLVVAYGYTF
d_call: NA
v_call: TRBV7-9
j_call: TRBJ1-2
clone_size: few

cdr3_nt: TGTGCCAGCAGCCCCACTCGGGACAGACACTACGAGCAGTACTTC
cdr3_aa: CASSPTRDRHYEQYF
d_call: TRBD1
v_call: TRBV3-1
j_call: TRBJ2-7
clone_size: many

cdr3_nt: TGTGCCACCATGCAGCGGGGAGGCGTAAATACGCAGTATTTT
cdr3_aa: CATMQRGGVNTQYF
d_call: TRBD2
v_call: TRBV24-1
j_call: TRBJ2-3
clone_size: few

cdr3_nt: TGTGCCAGCAGCTTATTTCGGGGGATCTCACCCCTCCACTTT
cdr3_aa: CASSLFRGISPLHF
d_call: NA
v_call: TRBV7-9
j_call: TRBJ1-6
clone_size: many